These 21 T cell receptor beta chains share one sample of origin, sequenced in a study of long-term antiretroviral therapy in people with HIV. Sequencing relied on immunoSEQ assay v3.0, run at survey level. Sequencing was performed with immunoSEQ multiplex PCR; in TCRdb, only in-frame clones are kept and a portion is missing. The table has about 30,000 clones, about 90% seen once; the top ten hold approximately 1%. The source was unsorted PBMCs, collected 2 years after starting antiretroviral therapy. The receptors shown here come from a man aged 50-59 years with HIV.

The gene calls are TRBV15 and TRBJ2-1; D is uncertain. Germline assignment: CDR1 LNHNV and CDR2 YYDKDF (reference sequence). The CDR3 has 12 residues. V was cut by 5 bases and J by 9 bases, with 11 bases left in between. The CDR3 reads CATSLTRGEQFF. The CDR3 DNA sequence: TGTGCCACCAGCCTTACAAGAGGTGAGCAGTTCTTC.

The chain recombines TRBV9 with TRBJ1-1, with D hard to call. Germline V lookup: CDR1 SGDLS, CDR2 YYNGEE. This CDR3 contains 11 residues. With 3 bases removed from V and 3 bases from J, the gap between germline ends came to 3 bases. The CDR3, as DNA: TGTGCCAGCAGCGCAGACACTGAAGCTTTCTTT. Translating gives CASSADTEAFF.

The genes are TRBV28 and TRBJ1-2; D unresolved. The CDR3 runs to 14 residues. CDR1 MDHEN and CDR2 SYDVKM come from the germline V gene. The ends were cut back, 5 bases at V and 0 bases at J, with 10 bases in the middle. The CDR3 coding sequence is TGTGCCAGCAGTCCCCCCGCGGCTAACTATGGCTACACCTTC. The encoded protein is CASSPPAANYGYTF.

CDR3 loop: CASSLWRDEQYF. In DNA, the CDR3 is TGTGCCAGCAGTTTATGGAGGGACGAGCAGTACTTC. V usage is TRBV28 and J usage is TRBJ2-7; D is possibly TRBD2 (5 bases). Germline CDR1 is MDHEN and CDR2 is SYDVKM. This CDR3 comprises 12 residues. V lost 0 bases and J 5 bases, leaving 5 bases between the germline ends.

The chain is built from TRBV7-9 and TRBJ1-2; tentative D call: TRBD1 (5 bases). The CDR3 length is 16 residues. CDR1 is SEHNR and CDR2 is FQNEAQ in the germline V gene (reference sequence). The ends were cut back, 5 bases at V and 8 bases at J, with 24 bases in the middle. Here the CDR3 reads CASSTWERGTSWGYTF. The CDR3 coding sequence is TGTGCCAGCAGCACCTGGGAAAGAGGGACCTCGTGGGGCTACACCTTC.

This clone turned up a few times. The chain recombines TRBV7-9 with TRBJ2-7; 12 bases agree with TRBD2. The germline V gene encodes CDR1 SEHNR and CDR2 FQNEAQ (reference sequence). Losses at the gene ends were 3 bases for V and 5 bases for J; bases not matched to a gene: 2. CDR3 length: 14 residues. This CDR3 reads CASSLTSGSHEQYF. Here the CDR3 DNA reads TGTGCCAGCAGCTTGACTAGCGGGAGTCACGAGCAGTACTTC. The full variable domain, in which reference TRBV7-9 and TRBJ2-7 provide the parts outside the CDR3, is DTGVSQNPRHKITKRGQNVTFRCDPISEHNRLYWYRQTLGQGPEFLTYFQNEAQLEKSRLLSDRFSAERPKGSFSTLEIQRTEQGDSAMYLCASSLTSGSHEQYFGPGTRLTVT.

This clone was picked up one time. V is TRBV11-2 and J is TRBJ2-1; 8 bases are a match to TRBD2. V lost 1 base, J lost 4 bases, and 9 bases stayed unmatched. Germline CDR1 is SGHAT and CDR2 is FQNNGV. This CDR3 is built from 17 residues. The CDR3 reads CASSLVLGTSQYNEQFF. The CDR3 DNA reads TGTGCCAGCAGCTTAGTCTTGGGGACTAGTCAGTACAATGAGCAGTTCTTC.

This chain joins TRBV28 and TRBJ2-1, with a weak D call TRBD1 (6 bases). Trimming left V 7 bases short and J 6 bases short, with 16 bases between. The germline gives CDR1 MDHEN, CDR2 SYDVKM. This CDR3 has 14 residues. As DNA, the CDR3 is TGTGCCAGCACTCCATGGACAGAGATCAATGAGCAGTTCTTC. This translates into CASTPWTEINEQFF.

This sequence joins TRBV28 and TRBJ2-7, with 12 positions matching TRBD2. In germline, CDR1 is MDHEN, CDR2 SYDVKM. The CDR3 totals 17 residues. The V segment lost 5 bases and the J segment 2 bases; nucleotides outside the gene matches: 10. The CDR3 sequence is CASSPSGTSGRTYEQYF. CDR3 in DNA: TGTGCCAGCAGTCCCTCGGGAACTAGCGGGAGGACCTACGAGCAGTACTTC. Full variable domain (remainder filled in from reference TRBV28 and TRBJ2-7): DVKVTQSSRYLVKRTGEKVFLECVQDMDHENMFWYRQDPGLGLRLIYFSYDVKMKEKGDIPEGYSVSREKKERFSLILESASTNQTSMYLCASSPSGTSGRTYEQYFGPGTRLTVT.

V gene TRBV18 combines with J gene TRBJ2-7, with 9 bases fitting TRBD1. The CDR3 length is 14 residues. The V and J ends lost 6 bases and 0 bases, in that order; junction bases with no gene match: 3. Germline CDR1 reads KGHSH; CDR2 reads LQKENI. CDR3 bases: TGTGCCAGCTCGGACAGGGGAAGCTCCTACGAGCAGTACTTC. Protein product: CASSDRGSSYEQYF.

This rearrangement joins TRBV7-9 to TRBJ2-7; 11 bases map to TRBD1. CDR1 is SEHNR, CDR2 FQNEAQ, per germline (reference sequence). CDR3 size: 15 residues. V gave up 4 bases and J gave up 5 bases; unmatched junction bases: 7. The CDR3 loop reads CASSSRDRGVHEQYF. In DNA form, the CDR3 reads TGTGCCAGCAGCTCAAGGGACAGGGGGGTCCACGAGCAGTACTTC.

This chain connects TRBV28 to TRBJ1-1; unclear D gene. V lost 6 bases to trimming and J lost 3 bases, with 11 bases between them. This CDR3 region has 13 residues. Germline-derived CDR1 and CDR2 are MDHEN and SYDVKM. In DNA, the CDR3 is TGTGCCAGCAGAGCCCCGGGGTACACTGAAGCTTTCTTT. Amino acid sequence: CASRAPGYTEAFF.

V usage is TRBV29-1 and J usage is TRBJ2-5; 7 bases align to TRBD2. This CDR3 region has 12 residues. The germline V gene encodes CDR1 SQVTM and CDR2 ANQGSEA. The junction had 4 bases not matched to a gene; V was cut back by 8 bases and J by 1 base. The CDR3 loop is CSIREAQETQYF. The CDR3 DNA reads TGCAGCATACGGGAGGCCCAAGAGACCCAGTACTTC.

The J gene is TRBJ2-3, the V gene TRBV30; 7 nucleotides agree with TRBD2. The CDR3 totals 12 residues. V lost 8 bases and J lost 2; bases outside the gene matches: 4. In germline, CDR1 is GTSNPN, CDR2 SVGIG (reference sequence). CDR3 DNA: TGTGCCGGAACTAGCGCCACAGATACGCAGTATTTT. Protein product: CAGTSATDTQYF.

This sequence joins TRBV5-1 and TRBJ2-1; 7 positions match TRBD2. The CDR3 totals 16 residues. The germline V gene encodes CDR1 SGHRS and CDR2 YFSETQ. The trim removed 1 base at V and 5 bases at J, leaving 9 bases unmatched. The CDR3 reads CASSLRLAPGDNEQFF. CDR3 in DNA: TGCGCCAGCAGCTTGCGACTAGCCCCCGGCGACAATGAGCAGTTCTTC.

V gene TRBV7-2 combines with J gene TRBJ2-4; 10 nucleotides agree with TRBD2. The V segment lost 2 bases and the J segment 8 bases; nucleotides outside the gene matches: 6. The CDR3 sequence is 15 residues long. Germline V gives CDR1 SGHTA, CDR2 FQGNSA. In DNA form, the CDR3 reads TGTGCCAGCAGCTTAACTAGCGGGATAACGGACATTCAGTACTTC. Protein product: CASSLTSGITDIQYF.

V gene TRBV10-1 combines with J gene TRBJ2-3; TRBD1 agrees at 7 bases. The CDR3 covers 15 residues. J was trimmed by 0 bases and V by 6 bases; bases with no gene match: 6. Germline loops: CDR1 WNHNN, CDR2 SYGVQD (reference sequence). The chain's CDR3 is CASSRYRGSTDTQYF. The CDR3 DNA reads TGCGCCAGCAGCCGCTACAGGGGTAGCACAGATACGCAGTATTTT.

The rearrangement uses TRBV5-6 and TRBJ2-6, with D perhaps TRBD2 (6 bases). Between the trimmed V and J ends, which lost 4 bases and 3 bases, there was a span of 11 bases. This CDR3 comprises 15 residues. Germline V gives CDR1 SGHDT, CDR2 YYEEEE. The DNA for the CDR3 is TGTGCCAGCAGCGGAGGGGTCGGTGGGGCCAACGTCCTGACTTTC. It codes for CASSGGVGGANVLTF.

CDR3 DNA sequence: TGTGCCAGCAGTTACTCTATGGTCCAGCCCCAGCATTTT. Its translation: CASSYSMVQPQHF. The V gene is TRBV6-5, the J gene TRBJ1-5; D remains ambiguous. The V and J ends lost 0 bases and 7 bases respectively, with 7 bases between them. CDR1 and CDR2 (germline): MNHEY, SVGAGI. The CDR3 runs 13 residues.

The rearrangement uses TRBV7-2 and TRBJ1-5; 7 positions agree with TRBD1. Trimming removed 5 bases from V and 5 bases from J; junction bases left unmatched: 3. Germline CDR1 SGHTA, CDR2 FQGNSA. The CDR3 has 13 amino acids. The CDR3 nucleotides are TGTGCCAGCAGCGTACAGGGGCATCAGCCCCAGCATTTT. Its translation is CASSVQGHQPQHF.

This sequence joins TRBV18 and TRBJ1-2; D is possibly TRBD1 (5 bases). The CDR3 has 13 residues. Germline V gene sequence: CDR1 KGHSH, CDR2 LQKENI. Trimming took off 5 bases at V and 12 bases at J, with 19 bases between the two ends. The CDR3 region is CASSSGQGNSHTF. The CDR3 DNA reads as TGTGCCAGCTCATCTGGCCAGGGAAATTCCCACACCTTC.